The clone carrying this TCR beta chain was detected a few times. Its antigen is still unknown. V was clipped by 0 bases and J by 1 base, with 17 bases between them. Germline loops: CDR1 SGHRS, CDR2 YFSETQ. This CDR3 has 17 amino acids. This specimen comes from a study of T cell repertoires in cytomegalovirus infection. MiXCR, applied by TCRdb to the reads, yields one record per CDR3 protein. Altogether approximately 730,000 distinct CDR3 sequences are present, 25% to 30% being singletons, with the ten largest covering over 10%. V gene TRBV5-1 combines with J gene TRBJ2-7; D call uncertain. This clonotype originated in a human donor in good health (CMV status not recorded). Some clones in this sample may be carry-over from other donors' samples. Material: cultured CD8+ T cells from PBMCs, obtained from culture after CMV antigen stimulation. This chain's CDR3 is CASSLADLQAHSYEQYF. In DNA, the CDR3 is TGCGCCAGCAGCTTGGCCGACCTTCAAGCCCATTCCTACGAGCAGTACTTC.